What follows are 32 T cell receptor beta chains derived from one specimen sequenced in a study of blood T cell repertoires in COVID-19. The protocol was immunoSEQ multiplex PCR, while the TCRdb copy is restricted to in-frame clones and leaves out a portion. Found here are over 100,000 clones, 91% of them singletons; the top ten hold approximately 6%. The sample comprised peripheral blood. The source of these receptors is a human donor in a cohort sampled during active COVID-19.

The chain joins TRBV5-6 to TRBJ1-1, with 7 bases lining up with TRBD1. The CDR3 consists of 16 residues. Trimming took 4 bases from V and 0 from J; bases not matched to a gene: 9. Per germline, CDR1 SGHDT and CDR2 YYEEEE. DNA for the CDR3: TGTGCCAGCAGCCAGAATACAGGGGCACTGAACACTGAAGCTTTCTTT. Translated, it gives CASSQNTGALNTEAFF.

The chain combines TRBV9 with TRBJ2-7; maybe TRBD1 (6 bases). The CDR3 runs 14 residues. With 4 bases removed from V and 4 bases from J, the gap between germline ends came to 15 bases. CDR1 and CDR2 from the germline V gene are SGDLS and YYNGEE. CDR3 sequence (DNA): TGTGCCAGCAGCACGCGTTCTCAGGGGTACGAGCAGTACTTC. Amino acid sequence: CASSTRSQGYEQYF.

The chain uses TRBV6-2 or TRBV6-3 and TRBJ2-7; 12 bases line up with TRBD2. With 4 bases clipped from V and 0 bases from J, the junction kept 7 bases outside the gene matches. This CDR3 contains 17 residues. Germline V gives CDR1 MNHEY, CDR2 SVGEGT. As DNA, the CDR3 is TGTGCCAGCAGTTTCGCTAGCGGGGGGGAAACCTCCTACGAGCAGTACTTC. This gives the protein CASSFASGGETSYEQYF.

The chain carries TRBV5-4 and TRBJ1-2; 8 bases match TRBD1. The trim removed 4 bases at V and 1 base at J, leaving 9 bases unmatched. Per the germline V gene, CDR1 is SGHNT and CDR2 is YYREEE (reference sequence). This CDR3 is 16 amino acids long. The CDR3 DNA sequence: TGTGCCAGCAGCCGGGCCCGGGACAGGAGTAACTATGGCTACACCTTC. Its protein product is CASSRARDRSNYGYTF.

The chain combines TRBV27 with TRBJ1-2; D uncertain. This CDR3 has 15 residues. Germline-derived CDR1 and CDR2 are MNHEY and SMNVEV (reference sequence). Trimming stripped 5 bases from V and 0 bases from J, with 13 bases between. CDR3 sequence (DNA): TGTGCCAGCAGTCGCGTTGATAGTCCTAACTATGGCTACACCTTC. Translated, it gives CASSRVDSPNYGYTF.

This rearrangement joins TRBV30 to TRBJ1-2; TRBD1 matches at 8 bases. With V trimmed by 0 bases and J by 7 bases, 4 bases remained unmatched. Looked up from germline, CDR1 is GTSNPN and CDR2 is SVGIG (reference sequence). This CDR3 has 13 residues. In nucleotides, the CDR3 is TGTGCCTGGAGTGTACAGGGGGTCCCTGGCTACACCTTC. Amino acid sequence: CAWSVQGVPGYTF.

V gene TRBV19 combines with J gene TRBJ1-1; 8 nucleotides agree with TRBD1. Germline V gene sequence: CDR1 LNHDA, CDR2 SQIVND (reference sequence). The CDR3 has 15 residues. The V segment lost 6 bases and the J segment 3 bases; nucleotides outside the gene matches: 9. The CDR3 bases are TGTGCCAGTAGACCGAACAGCAGGGGGCACACTGAAGCTTTCTTT. Translating it yields CASRPNSRGHTEAFF. Based on the CDR3 plus reference TRBV19 and TRBJ1-1, the full variable domain is DGGITQSPKYLFRKEGQNVTLSCEQNLNHDAMYWYRQDPGQGLRLIYYSQIVNDFQKGDIAEGYSVSREKKESFPLTVTSAQKNPTAFYLCASRPNSRGHTEAFFGQGTRLTVV.

This clone occurred once. This rearrangement joins TRBV7-2 to TRBJ2-1; weak D call: TRBD2 (6 bases). Per germline, CDR1 SGHTA and CDR2 FQGNSA. The CDR3 has 15 residues. The ends were cut back, 0 bases at V and 6 bases at J, with 12 bases in the middle. The CDR3 DNA reads as TGTGCCAGCAGCTTAGCGGTGGCTAGCGTCAATGAGCAGTTCTTC. Translating gives CASSLAVASVNEQFF.

V is TRBV4-1 and J is TRBJ2-7; possibly TRBD2 for D (5 bases). The CDR3 loop spans 14 amino acids. Per germline, CDR1 MGHRA and CDR2 YSYEKL. Trimming stripped 4 bases from V and 3 bases from J, with 13 bases between. In nucleotides, the CDR3 is TGCGCCAGCAGCCCCAGAGGGTCCAGCTACGAGCAGTACTTC. Protein product: CASSPRGSSYEQYF.

The V and J genes are TRBV19 and TRBJ1-5, with a possible D match to TRBD1 (6 bases). The germline V and J ends were trimmed by 6 bases and 1 base, with 22 bases remaining between them. The CDR3 runs 18 residues. From germline, CDR1 is LNHDA and CDR2 SQIVND (reference sequence). Written as DNA, the CDR3 is TGTGCCAGTAGCATCGAACGACCCAGGGGATACAGCAATCAGCCCCAGCATTTT. Translation: CASSIERPRGYSNQPQHF.

The chain links TRBV29-1 to TRBJ2-1; weak D call: TRBD1 (5 bases). This CDR3 region has 12 residues. V was clipped by 3 bases and J by 6 bases, with 9 bases between them. Germline assignment: CDR1 SQVTM and CDR2 ANQGSEA. CDR3 protein: CSVDREVNEQFF. The CDR3 DNA sequence: TGCAGCGTTGACAGGGAAGTCAATGAGCAGTTCTTC.

J is TRBJ2-7 and V is TRBV30; 7 bases fit TRBD2. Per the germline V gene, CDR1 is GTSNPN and CDR2 is SVGIG (reference sequence). Losses at the gene ends were 3 bases for V and 2 bases for J; bases not matched to a gene: 7. This CDR3 contains 14 residues. CDR3 sequence reads: CAWRVAGGPYEQYF. The CDR3 nucleotides are TGTGCCTGGAGGGTAGCGGGTGGTCCCTACGAGCAGTACTTC.

The V and J genes are TRBV6-2 or TRBV6-3 and TRBJ2-2, with 9 bases fitting TRBD1. The CDR3 is made up of 14 amino acids. Germline V gene lookup returns CDR1 MNHEY and CDR2 SVGEGT. Trimming took 5 bases from V and 4 from J; bases not matched to a gene: 2. The CDR3 DNA sequence: TGTGCCAGCAGTCAGACAGGGGGCACCGGGGAGCTGTTTTTT. Translated: CASSQTGGTGELFF.

V and J are TRBV2 and TRBJ2-7, with 10 bases matching TRBD1. This CDR3 contains 15 residues. J lost 2 bases, V lost 7 bases, and 8 bases had no gene match. Germline loops: CDR1 SNHLY, CDR2 FYNNEI. The CDR3, as DNA: TGTGCCAGCACCAGCGGGACAGGGGACCCCTACGAGCAGTACTTC. This codes for CASTSGTGDPYEQYF.

The gene calls are TRBV18 and TRBJ1-1, with 7 bases that match TRBD1. CDR1 is KGHSH, CDR2 LQKENI, per germline. The CDR3 spans 13 residues. Trimming removed 8 bases from V and 2 bases from J; junction bases left unmatched: 5. The CDR3 DNA reads as TGTGCCAGCCATCGACAGGGTAACACTGAAGCTTTCTTT. Its translation: CASHRQGNTEAFF. Full variable domain (remainder filled in from reference TRBV18 and TRBJ1-1): NAGVMQNPRHLVRRRGQEARLRCSPMKGHSHVYWYRQLPEEGLKFMVYLQKENIIDESGMPKERFSAEFPKEGPSILRIQQVVRGDSAAYFCASHRQGNTEAFFGQGTRLTVV.

As for this clone: One end of the junction does not line up with germline, which may come from a read error. V usage is TRBV7-8 and J usage is TRBJ2-5, with a tentative D call TRBD2 (5 bases). CDR3 length: 15 amino acids. Germline loops: CDR1 SGHVS, CDR2 FQNEAQ. CDR3: CASSLGEGSQEAQYF. As DNA, the CDR3 is TGTGCCAGCAGCTTAGGAGAGGGATCCCAAGAGGCCCAGTACTTC.

The CDR3 loop is CASSHWAGTDQETQYF. CDR3 DNA: TGTGCCAGCAGTCACTGGGCTGGGACAGACCAAGAGACCCAGTACTTC. This chain links TRBV7-9 with TRBJ2-5, with TRBD1 identical over 7 bases. Germline assignment: CDR1 SEHNR and CDR2 FQNEAQ (reference sequence). This CDR3 is built from 16 residues. With 6 bases clipped from V and 0 bases from J, the junction kept 10 bases outside the gene matches. Full variable domain (remainder filled in from reference TRBV7-9 and TRBJ2-5): DTGVSQNPRHKITKRGQNVTFRCDPISEHNRLYWYRQTLGQGPEFLTYFQNEAQLEKSRLLSDRFSAERPKGSFSTLEIQRTEQGDSAMYLCASSHWAGTDQETQYFGPGTRLLVL.

This clone has a single count. This chain connects TRBV28 to TRBJ2-5; D might be TRBD2 (6 bases). V gave up 3 bases and J gave up 4 bases, with 9 bases separating them. CDR3 length: 13 amino acids. Looked up from germline, CDR1 is MDHEN and CDR2 is SYDVKM. In DNA form, the CDR3 reads TGTGCCAGCAGTTTTGGGGGAGGAGAGACCCAGTACTTC. Its protein product is CASSFGGGETQYF. Combining the CDR3 with reference TRBV28 and TRBJ2-5 gives the whole variable domain DVKVTQSSRYLVKRTGEKVFLECVQDMDHENMFWYRQDPGLGLRLIYFSYDVKMKEKGDIPEGYSVSREKKERFSLILESASTNQTSMYLCASSFGGGETQYFGPGTRLLVL.

J is TRBJ2-5 and V is TRBV9, with TRBD1 matching over 11 bases. In germline, CDR1 is SGDLS, CDR2 YYNGEE. V lost 1 base to trimming and J lost 4 bases; unmatched junction nucleotides: 6. The CDR3 length is 16 residues. The CDR3 nucleotides are TGTGCCAGCAGCGTATCTGGGACAGGGGGACGAGAGACCCAGTACTTC. Amino acid sequence: CASSVSGTGGRETQYF. Variable domain in full (rest from reference TRBV9 and TRBJ2-5): DSGVTQTPKHLITATGQRVTLRCSPRSGDLSVYWYQQSLDQGLQFLIQYYNGEERAKGNILERFSAQQFPDLHSELNLSSLELGDSALYFCASSVSGTGGRETQYFGPGTRLLVL.

This clone was found once. In the same sample, other DNA sequences code for this CDR3. The V call is TRBV7-9, the J call TRBJ2-1, with 14 positions matching TRBD2. This CDR3 comprises 16 residues. Germline CDR1 reads SEHNR; CDR2 reads FQNEAQ (reference sequence). V shed 5 bases, J shed 9 bases, and the junction held 9 bases outside the gene matches. CDR3 protein: CASSLGLAGGRGEQFF. The CDR3 DNA reads as TGTGCCAGCAGCCTAGGACTAGCGGGGGGCAGGGGTGAGCAGTTCTTC. The complete variable domain, with remaining parts taken from reference TRBV7-9 and TRBJ2-1, reads DTGVSQNPRHKITKRGQNVTFRCDPISEHNRLYWYRQTLGQGPEFLTYFQNEAQLEKSRLLSDRFSAERPKGSFSTLEIQRTEQGDSAMYLCASSLGLAGGRGEQFFGPGTRLTVL.

V and J are TRBV7-9 and TRBJ1-1; D remains ambiguous. Trimming cost V 4 bases and J 8 bases, with 17 bases left between them. The V gene's germline CDR1 is SEHNR and CDR2 FQNEAQ (reference sequence). The CDR3 extends over 14 amino acids. CDR3 sequence (DNA): TGTGCCAGCAGCTCCCCCATTTTGAAGCCGGAAGCTTTCTTT. Its protein is CASSSPILKPEAFF.

The chain uses TRBV7-2 and TRBJ2-7; D perhaps matches TRBD2 (5 bases). There are 16 residues in the CDR3. Germline V gene lookup returns CDR1 SGHTA and CDR2 FQGNSA. Trimming stripped 1 base from V and 0 bases from J, with 13 bases between. The CDR3 is CASSLDGEMGSYEQYF. The CDR3 nucleotides read TGTGCCAGCAGCTTAGATGGGGAGATGGGCTCCTACGAGCAGTACTTC. The whole variable domain, remainder taken from reference TRBV7-2 and TRBJ2-7, is GAGVSQSPSNKVTEKGKDVELRCDPISGHTALYWYRQSLGQGLEFLIYFQGNSAPDKSGLPSDRFSAERTGGSVSTLTIQRTQQEDSAVYLCASSLDGEMGSYEQYFGPGTRLTVT.

This chain joins TRBV4-2 and TRBJ2-7, with 9 bases that match TRBD2. In germline, CDR1 is LGHNA, CDR2 YNFKEQ. J gave up 0 bases and V 0 bases, and 6 bases lay outside the gene matches. The CDR3 consists of 17 residues. CDR3 sequence reads: CASSQEVAGVSSYEQYF. The CDR3 DNA is TGTGCCAGCAGCCAAGAGGTAGCGGGAGTGAGCTCCTACGAGCAGTACTTC.

This clone has just a few counts. V and J are TRBV24-1 and TRBJ2-2; possible D gene TRBD1, 6 bases. The V and J ends lost 11 bases and 2 bases respectively, with 11 bases between them. This CDR3 spans 13 amino acids. The germline V gene encodes CDR1 KGHDR and CDR2 SFDVKD. The CDR3 sequence: CAMRDTNTGELFF. DNA of the CDR3: TGTGCCATGAGGGACACCAACACCGGGGAGCTGTTTTTT.

The chain couples TRBV5-5 to TRBJ2-2; the match to TRBD2 covers 7 bases. V lost 3 bases and J lost 1; bases outside the gene matches: 3. The CDR3 extends over 15 amino acids. Germline V gene sequence: CDR1 SGHKS, CDR2 YYEKEE (reference sequence). The CDR3 protein is CASSWDYLNTGELFF. CDR3 nucleotides: TGTGCCAGCAGCTGGGACTACCTGAACACCGGGGAGCTGTTTTTT.

V is TRBV11-2 and J is TRBJ2-7, with D unresolved. CDR3 length: 13 amino acids. V shed 3 bases and J shed 7 bases, with 13 bases lying between them. CDR1 is SGHAT and CDR2 is FQNNGV in the germline V gene. The CDR3 DNA follows: TGTGCCAGCAGCTTCGCCGAGTTGTCAGAGCAGTACTTC. As protein: CASSFAELSEQYF.

This clone was counted once. CDR3 sequence: CASSHRWTSGSYNEQFF. The CDR3 DNA is TGTGCCAGCAGCCACCGGTGGACTAGCGGCTCCTACAATGAGCAGTTCTTC. The chain links TRBV7-2 to TRBJ2-1, with 10 bases aligning to TRBD2. From germline, CDR1 is SGHTA and CDR2 FQGNSA. The CDR3 is 17 residues long. J gave up 0 bases and V 5 bases, and 7 bases lay outside the gene matches.

The chain carries TRBV19 and TRBJ2-2; TRBD1 is a possible D gene (5 bases). The ends were cut back, 4 bases at V and 8 bases at J, with 14 bases in the middle. The CDR3 runs 14 residues. Germline V gene data show CDR1 as LNHDA and CDR2 as SQIVND (reference sequence). The CDR3 sequence: CASSNWAGIGELFF. The CDR3 region has the DNA TGTGCCAGTAGTAACTGGGCAGGGATAGGGGAGCTGTTTTTT.

The chain is built from TRBV14 and TRBJ1-1, with 7 bases that match TRBD1. Germline assignment: CDR1 SGHDN and CDR2 FVKESK. The CDR3 is made up of 13 amino acids. Trimming removed 6 bases from V and 4 bases from J; junction bases left unmatched: 5. The CDR3 DNA sequence: TGTGCCAGCAGTCCTAACAGGGGCACTGAAGCTTTCTTT. Its protein product is CASSPNRGTEAFF.

This clone has just one count. The chain combines TRBV4-1 with TRBJ1-1; maybe TRBD1 (6 bases). This CDR3 has 13 residues. V lost 2 bases to trimming and J lost 6 bases, with 10 bases between them. Germline CDR1 reads MGHRA; CDR2 reads YSYEKL. The CDR3 loop is CASSQTGTAEAFF. The CDR3 DNA reads as TGCGCCAGCAGCCAAACAGGGACGGCTGAAGCTTTCTTT.

This sequence joins TRBV29-1 and TRBJ1-2; 10 nucleotides agree with TRBD1. The CDR3 has 12 residues. Germline V gene sequence: CDR1 SQVTM, CDR2 ANQGSEA. After removal of 3 bases from V and 8 bases from J, the junction contained 3 bases not matched to a gene. The CDR3 here is CSVDGDRGGYTF. CDR3 bases: TGCAGCGTTGATGGGGACAGGGGCGGCTACACCTTC.

The CDR3 region is CASRPQGRGTEAFF. CDR3 in DNA: TGTGCCAGCAGACCTCAGGGGCGCGGGACTGAAGCTTTCTTT. This chain connects TRBV6-6 to TRBJ1-1; maybe TRBD1 (6 bases). V lost 6 bases and J lost 5, with 16 bases in between. The CDR3 covers 14 residues. Germline CDR1 and CDR2: MNHNY and SVGAGI (reference sequence).